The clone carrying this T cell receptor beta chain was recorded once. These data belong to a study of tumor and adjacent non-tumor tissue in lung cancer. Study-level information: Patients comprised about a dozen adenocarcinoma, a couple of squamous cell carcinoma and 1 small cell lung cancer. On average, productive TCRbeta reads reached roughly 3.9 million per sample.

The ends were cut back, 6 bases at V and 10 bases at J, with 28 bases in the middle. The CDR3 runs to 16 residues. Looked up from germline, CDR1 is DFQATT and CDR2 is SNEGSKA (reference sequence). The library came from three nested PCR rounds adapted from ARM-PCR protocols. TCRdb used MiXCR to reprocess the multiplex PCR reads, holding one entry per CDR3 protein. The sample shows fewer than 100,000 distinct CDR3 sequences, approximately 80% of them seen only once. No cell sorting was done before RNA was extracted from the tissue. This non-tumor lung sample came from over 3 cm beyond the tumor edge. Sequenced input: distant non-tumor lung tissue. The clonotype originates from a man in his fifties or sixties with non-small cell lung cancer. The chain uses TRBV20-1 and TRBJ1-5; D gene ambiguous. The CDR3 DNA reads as TGCAGTGCCAATGAGGGAACATGGAGAATAAGTCAACCCCAGCATTTT. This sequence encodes CSANEGTWRISQPQHF.